The 23 T cell receptor beta chains below were found in one sample sequenced in a study of tumor-infiltrating lymphocytes in primary liver carcinoma. Both RNA and DNA were isolated together from around 20-30 mg of bulk tissue that had not been sorted. Using a constant-region primer together with ProtoScript II reverse transcriptase, TCR beta cDNA was made from approximately 0.55 ug of total RNA. Libraries covering TCR beta were generated through three nested multiplex PCR rounds (using a slightly modified ARM-PCR). Investigators reported that the first two PCR rounds, at 10 to 11 cycles each, used TRBV1-TRBV30 forward primers with a C-beta reverse primer. MiXCR was run by TCRdb on the multiplex PCR reads, yielding one entry per CDR3 protein. The top ten clones hold about a sixth of a sample with approximately 190,000 distinct CDR3 sequences, about 85% of them seen once. Sequencing input: tumor tissue from primary liver carcinoma. The receptors derive from a man aged 40-55 years with primary liver carcinoma and hepatitis B virus infection.

This clonotype was recorded only once. Compared with germline, one end of the junction differs, possibly owing to a read error. The gene calls are TRBV7-9 and TRBJ2-7, with D unclear. The germline V gene encodes CDR1 SEHNR and CDR2 FQNEAQ (reference sequence). The CDR3 runs to 14 residues. Written as DNA, the CDR3 is TGTCCCAGCAACACTACGGGCCCCCCATACGAGCAGTACTTC. Protein: CPSNTTGPPYEQYF.

A remark on this clonotype: At one boundary the junction diverges from the germline segment, which might be a read error. The chain couples TRBV6-1 to TRBJ2-7; D uncertain. CDR1 and CDR2 from the germline V gene are MNHNS and SASEGT. CDR3 length: 15 amino acids. The CDR3 spells CASSVGTVGPYEQYF. Written as DNA, the CDR3 is TGTGCCAGCAGTGTTGGAACGGTGGGCCCCTATGAGCAGTACTTC.

Concerning this clonotype: An end of the junction does not agree with germline; a read error may underlie this. The rearrangement links TRBV5-5 to TRBJ2-1; 7 bases agree with TRBD2. This CDR3 contains 15 residues. CDR1 and CDR2 (germline): SGHKS, YYEKEE (reference sequence). This CDR3 is CTSSLSSGTYKEQFF. The CDR3 DNA reads TGTACCAGCAGCCTATCGAGCGGGACCTACAAAGAGCAGTTCTTC.

This clonotype was detected a few times. A much larger clone lies a single base off, so this may be a read error. This chain links TRBV28 with TRBJ1-6; 7 bases are a match to TRBD1. The CDR3 runs 17 residues. Germline CDR1 MDHEN, CDR2 SYDVKM. CDR3 sequence: CGSSLDRILSYNSPLHF. In DNA, the CDR3 is TGTGGCAGCAGTTTGGACAGGATATTGTCCTATAATTCACCCCTCCACTTT.

This clonotype appeared once. An end of the junction does not agree with germline; a read error may underlie this. The rearrangement links TRBV6-6 to TRBJ1-1, with 7 nucleotides matching TRBD1. This CDR3 has 13 residues. CDR1 and CDR2 from the germline V gene are MNHNY and SVGAGI (reference sequence). For the CDR3, the DNA is TGTGCCAGCAGTACAGGGGAGACTACTGAAGCTATCTTT. Its protein product is CASSTGETTEAIF.

About this clonotype itself: At one end, the junction sequence differs from germline, possibly due to a read error. The chain employs TRBV5-4 and TRBJ2-3; D gene unclear. The better agreement between TRBJ1-5 and the DNA end casts doubt on the J call. The CDR3 extends over 14 amino acids. The germline V gene has CDR1 SGHNT and CDR2 YYREEE (reference sequence). The CDR3 protein is CASSSTSGSDTQHF. The CDR3 DNA reads as TGTGCGAGCAGCTCGACTAGCGGGAGCGATACGCAGCATTTT.

As concerns this clonotype: A read error may account for a junction end that differs from germline. V is TRBV29-1 and J is TRBJ2-5; no reliable D call. CDR1 is SQVTM and CDR2 is ANQGSEA in the germline V gene. The CDR3 sequence is 12 residues long. CDR3 region: CSGTIDQEIQYF. As DNA, the CDR3 is TGCAGCGGAACGATAGACCAAGAGATCCAGTACTTC.

On this clonotype itself: A read error may account for a junction end that differs from germline. The genes are TRBV6-5 and TRBJ1-2; a possible D gene is TRBD1 (5 bases). This CDR3 contains 16 residues. The germline gives CDR1 MNHEY, CDR2 SVGAGI. CDR3 sequence reads: CVSSHNRRGSNYSYTF. CDR3 DNA sequence: TGTGTCAGCAGTCACAACAGGAGAGGTTCTAACTATAGCTACACCTTT.

A word on this clonotype: One junction end does not reproduce the germline sequence, and a read error may be involved. The chain is built from TRBV12-3 or TRBV12-4 and TRBJ1-5, with D possibly TRBD1 on 5 matching bases. The CDR3 consists of 14 residues. Written as DNA, the CDR3 is TGTGCCAGCAGTAAGGACACAATAGATCAGCCCCAACATTTT. This sequence encodes CASSKDTIDQPQHF.

This clonotype has just one count. Its ends do not fully match the called genes, so a read error is possible. The V call is TRBV4-2, the J call TRBJ1-1, with D uncertain. This CDR3 is built from 16 residues. Germline lookup yields CDR1 LGHNA and CDR2 YNFKEQ. For the CDR3, the DNA is TGTGCCAGCAGCCCGACGGTCTCCGGACTGAACACTGAGGCTTTCTTT. Its translation: CASSPTVSGLNTEAFF.

With respect to this clonotype: One end of the junction is discordant with germline, which a read error may explain. The CDR3 DNA follows: TGTGCCAGCAGCCTTCGGGACAGGGCCCACGAGCAGAAATTC. Translation: CASSLRDRAHEQKF. The V and J genes are TRBV6-2 or TRBV6-3 and TRBJ2-7; 9 bases fit TRBD1. The germline CDR1 and CDR2 sequences are MNHEY and SVGEGT. The CDR3 is made up of 14 amino acids.

A word on this clonotype: At one of its ends the junction is not consistent with the germline gene, which may arise from a read error. The chain combines TRBV4-2 with TRBJ2-1; D is unclear. Looked up from germline, CDR1 is LGHNA and CDR2 is YNFKEQ. This CDR3 has 15 residues. The CDR3 loop is CTSSPGNGPEDEQFF. CDR3 bases: TGTACCAGCAGCCCAGGTAACGGCCCAGAGGATGAGCAGTTCTTC.

This clonotype was detected a few times. The CDR3 DNA reads TGTGCCAGCAGTAGGGATAGCACAGATACGCAGTATTTT. Its translation: CASSRDSTDTQYF. The V and J genes are TRBV2 and TRBJ2-3; the D is unclear. The CDR3 covers 13 residues. Germline V gives CDR1 SNHLY, CDR2 FYNNEI. V was pared by 5 bases and J by 0 bases, with 6 bases between. Looking up the rest from reference TRBV2 and TRBJ2-3 gives the full variable domain: EPEVTQTPSHQVTQMGQEVILRCVPISNHLYFYWYRQILGQKVEFLVSFYNNEISEKSEIFDDQFSVERPDGSNFTLKIRSTKLEDSAMYFCASSRDSTDTQYFGPGTRLTVL.

This clonotype was seen a few times. A much larger clone lies one base from this, so it may be a read error. The DNA for the CDR3 is TGTGCCAGCAGTTTTTCCAGGGATAGTGGCTACATCTTC. Protein product: CASSFSRDSGYIF. The chain links TRBV12-3 or TRBV12-4 to TRBJ1-2, with D tentatively TRBD1 (5 bases). This CDR3 region has 13 residues.

Turning to this clonotype: No conserved phenylalanine or tryptophan is present at the end of the CDR3, so a read error is the likely explanation. This chain joins TRBV5-1 and TRBJ2-7; D is possibly TRBD1 or TRBD2 (5 bases each). This CDR3 contains 16 residues. Germline values: CDR1 SGHRS, CDR2 YFSETQ. The CDR3 reads CPSSLAGTVNYYEQYY. CDR3 nucleotides: TGCCCCAGCAGCTTGGCCGGGACCGTGAATTACTACGAGCAGTACTAC.

This rearrangement joins TRBV4-1 to TRBJ1-1; tentatively, D is TRBD1 (5 bases). From germline, CDR1 is MGHRA and CDR2 YSYEKL. The CDR3 consists of 17 residues. Trimming took 10 bases from V and 9 from J, leaving 33 bases between them. The CDR3 spells CANRSTSTVVVIDKAFF. The DNA of the CDR3 is TGCGCCAACAGGTCTACTTCCACAGTGGTTGTGATTGATAAAGCTTTCTTT.

The gene calls are TRBV6-1 and TRBJ2-2, with a tentative D call TRBD2 (5 bases). The CDR3 covers 14 residues. CDR1 is MNHNS and CDR2 is SASEGT in the germline V gene. As DNA, the CDR3 is TGTACAAGCAGTGGGTTAGCGATCACAGGGGAGCTGTTTTTT. Translation: CTSSGLAITGELFF.

As concerns this clonotype: The junction shows a germline mismatch at one end, possibly a read error. The chain has TRBV5-1 and TRBJ2-3, with D uncertain. CDR1 and CDR2 from the germline V gene are SGHRS and YFSETQ. This CDR3 has 15 residues. CDR3 in amino acids: CASNLASAGTDTQYF. The CDR3 DNA reads TGCGCCAGCAACTTGGCCAGCGCCGGCACAGATACGCAGTATTTT.

As to this clonotype: One end of the junction fails to match germline, which may point to a read error. J is TRBJ1-1 and V is TRBV12-3 or TRBV12-4, with TRBD1 as a possible D gene (5 bases). There are 13 residues in the CDR3. CDR3 bases: TGTGCCAGCAGACGACAGTTGAACATTGAAGCTTTCTTT. Protein sequence: CASRRQLNIEAFF.

Concerning this clonotype itself: This is likely a read error, given that the CDR3 carries no conserved phenylalanine or tryptophan at its end. V usage is TRBV4-1 and J usage is TRBJ2-5, with a tentative D call TRBD2 (6 bases). This CDR3 contains 18 residues. Germline CDR1 and CDR2: MGHRA and YSYEKL. The ends were cut back, 5 bases at V and 2 bases at J, with 24 bases in the middle. CDR3 protein: CASSSSGGPASDQETQYL. Written as DNA, the CDR3 is TGCGCCAGCAGCTCTTCAGGAGGCCCCGCTAGCGATCAAGAGACCCAGTACTTA.

In this sample, this clonotype turned up once. A read error may account for a junction end that differs from germline. The rearrangement uses TRBV6-5 and TRBJ2-1, with TRBD2 matching 7 bases. In germline, CDR1 is MNHEY, CDR2 SVGAGI. This CDR3 has 15 amino acids. The CDR3 DNA reads TGTGCCAGTAGTTACCCTGAGGGAGGGCCTGATGAGCAGTTCTTC. Its translation: CASSYPEGGPDEQFF.

On this clonotype: A read error may account for a junction end that differs from germline. The chain employs TRBV28 and TRBJ2-7; 8 bases map to TRBD2. CDR1 is MDHEN and CDR2 is SYDVKM in the germline V gene. This CDR3 has 14 residues. DNA for the CDR3: TGTGCCATCAGTCGGGGGGGACTACAATACGAGCAGTGCTTC. The encoded protein is CAISRGGLQYEQCF.

For this clonotype: A read error may explain this, as a much larger clone is one base away. The CDR3 nucleotides read TGTGCCTGGAGTCTACTGCAGGGGGCCTACGAGCAGTACTTC. Its protein product is CAWSLLQGAYEQYF. The chain joins TRBV30 to TRBJ2-7; 7 bases are shared with TRBD1. This CDR3 region has 14 residues. The ends lost 2 bases at V and 2 bases at J; junction bases unmatched: 6. Germline CDR1 and CDR2: GTSNPN and SVGIG (reference sequence).